These T cell receptor beta chains were read from a single sample in a study of T cells in Graves' hyperthyroidism and ophthalmopathy. TCRdb itself ran the multiplex PCR reads through MiXCR, one entry per CDR3 protein. The table has approximately 600,000 distinct CDR3 sequences, less than 25% seen once. Sequenced: blood. All receptors come from a man between 25 and 39 years old with Graves' ophthalmopathy. CDR3s include the opening cysteine and the closing phenylalanine or tryptophan. The order of the fields is CDR3 protein, CDR3 DNA, V gene, J gene, clone size, D gene. The D gene is left open where the match is weak. Rows may omit the clone size; those that give it use once, few, many or a size class.

CDR3: CASSEVQGEETQYF; DNA: TGTGCCAGCAGTGAAGTACAGGGGGAAGAGACCCAGTACTTC; V: TRBV2; J: TRBJ2-5; size: many; D: TRBD1
CDR3: CASSQVPNTEAFF; DNA: TGCGCCAGCAGCCAAGTCCCGAACACTGAAGCTTTCTTT; V: TRBV4-1; J: TRBJ1-1; size: many; D: -
CDR3: CASSLERLSTDTQYF; DNA: TGTGCCAGCAGCTTAGAACGGTTAAGCACAGATACGCAGTATTTT; V: TRBV7-2; J: TRBJ2-3; size: many; D: -
CDR3: CAWSRTGGGYEQYF; DNA: TGTGCCTGGAGTCGGACAGGGGGAGGCTACGAGCAGTACTTC; V: TRBV30; J: TRBJ2-7; size: many; D: TRBD1
CDR3: CASRNSGEVYEQYF; DNA: TGTGCCAGCAGGAATAGCGGGGAGGTATACGAGCAGTACTTC; V: TRBV28; J: TRBJ2-7; size: many; D: TRBD2
CDR3: CASTKQGGLAGNTIYF; DNA: TGTGCCAGCACCAAACAGGGAGGTCTAGCTGGAAACACCATATATTTT; V: TRBV7-9; J: TRBJ1-3; size: few; D: -
CDR3: CSAASPGTGVSNEQFF; DNA: TGCAGTGCGGCCTCCCCCGGGACAGGGGTTTCCAATGAGCAGTTCTTC; V: TRBV20-1; J: TRBJ2-1; size: -; D: TRBD1
CDR3: CASSQGGGVSKNIQYF; DNA: TGTGCCAGCAGCCAAGGGGGGGGAGTGAGCAAAAACATTCAGTACTTC; V: TRBV3-1; J: TRBJ2-4; size: -; D: TRBD2
CDR3: CASSIGFDNEQFF; DNA: TGTGCCAGTAGTATCGGCTTCGATAATGAGCAGTTCTTC; V: TRBV19; J: TRBJ2-1; size: -; D: -
CDR3: CASSASTGVLTEAFF; DNA: TGTGCCAGCAGTGCGTCGACGGGGGTACTGACTGAAGCTTTCTTT; V: TRBV6-1; J: TRBJ1-1; size: -; D: -
CDR3: CASTIPELPDTQYF; DNA: TGCGCCAGCACCATTCCCGAGCTTCCGGATACGCAGTATTTT; V: TRBV10-2; J: TRBJ2-3; size: few; D: -
CDR3: CSARKFGGSYTGELFF; DNA: TGCAGTGCTAGGAAGTTTGGCGGGAGCTACACCGGGGAGCTGTTTTTT; V: TRBV20-1; J: TRBJ2-2; size: few; D: TRBD2
CDR3: CASSLASGRVSSYEQYF; DNA: TGTGCCAGCAGTTTAGCTAGCGGGAGGGTTTCCTCCTACGAGCAGTACTTC; V: TRBV28; J: TRBJ2-7; size: many; D: TRBD2
CDR3: CASSLKANTEAFF; DNA: TGTGCCAGCAGTTTAAAGGCGAACACTGAAGCTTTCTTT; V: TRBV12-3/TRBV12-4; J: TRBJ1-1; size: many; D: -
CDR3: CASSPTSGRNTDTQYF; DNA: TGTGCCAGCAGCCCAACTAGCGGGAGGAACACAGATACGCAGTATTTT; V: TRBV11-2; J: TRBJ2-3; size: -; D: TRBD2
CDR3: CASSLNGRDISQETQYF; DNA: TGTGCCAGCAGTTTAAACGGACGGGATATTTCACAAGAGACCCAGTACTTC; V: TRBV28; J: TRBJ2-5; size: many; D: -
CDR3: CASSRSWTGPTGELFF; DNA: TGTGCCAGCAGTCGTTCCTGGACAGGTCCGACCGGGGAGCTGTTTTTT; V: TRBV28; J: TRBJ2-2; size: many; D: TRBD1
CDR3: CASSLALIAGRSEQFF; DNA: TGTGCCAGCAGCTTAGCGTTGATAGCGGGACGGAGTGAGCAGTTCTTC; V: TRBV7-2; J: TRBJ2-1; size: many; D: TRBD2
CDR3: CASSVAQREGQDTQYF; DNA: TGTGCCAGCAGCGTAGCCCAGCGGGAGGGACAGGATACGCAGTATTTT; V: TRBV9; J: TRBJ2-3; size: -; D: TRBD2
CDR3: CASTRGREKLFF; DNA: TGTGCCAGCACAAGGGGACGCGAAAAACTGTTTTTT; V: TRBV2; J: TRBJ1-4; size: many; D: -
CDR3: CSVDLAGGPWGEQFF; DNA: TGCAGCGTTGACCTTGCGGGAGGGCCTTGGGGTGAGCAGTTCTTC; V: TRBV29-1; J: TRBJ2-1; size: -; D: TRBD2
CDR3: CASRTGSQGLSSPLHF; DNA: TGTGCCAGCAGAACAGGGTCCCAAGGACTCAGTTCACCCCTCCACTTT; V: TRBV6-2/TRBV6-3; J: TRBJ1-6; size: -; D: -
CDR3: CASSYGGRATDTQYF; DNA: TGTGCCAGCAGTTACGGCGGGAGGGCCACAGATACGCAGTATTTT; V: TRBV6-5; J: TRBJ2-3; size: -; D: TRBD2
CDR3: CASSLAVSGTYEQYF; DNA: TGTGCCAGCAGCTTAGCGGTTAGCGGCACCTACGAGCAGTACTTC; V: TRBV7-8; J: TRBJ2-7; size: few; D: -